This T cell receptor (beta chain) was obtained from a study of metastatic and nonmetastatic thyroid tumors. The overall study: The comparison covered peripheral blood and tumor or nodule tissue in malignant and benign thyroid patients.

This clone was recorded many times. Its antigen is unknown. Every patient underwent thyroid surgery untreated. Study observations and caveats: TCR beta diversity was reportedly significantly higher in malignant thyroid tumors than benign nodules, in blood and tumor.

In the study's own analysis: Clinicopathological groups differed in CDR3, with these differences serving to build a distant-metastasis classifier for papillary thyroid cancer. TCRdb reprocessed the PCR reads via MiXCR. The V and J calls and clone size are TCRdb's, not the authors'. The data contain about 39,000 clones, 15% to 20% of them seen just once; the ten biggest clones take up around 15%. V was cut by 0 bases and J by 4 bases, with 12 bases left in between. CDR3 length: 15 amino acids. The germline V gene has CDR1 LNHNV and CDR2 YYDKDF (reference sequence). The sequenced material came from tumor tissue. The chain is built from TRBV15 and TRBJ2-5, with a possible D match to TRBD1 (6 bases). The TCR sequence derives from a female donor with papillary thyroid cancer or a benign thyroid nodule (not recorded which). Some clones in this sample may be carry-over from other donors' samples. CDR3: CATSRDSTGLETQYF. In DNA form, the CDR3 reads TGTGCCACCAGCAGAGATTCGACAGGCTTAGAGACCCAGTACTTC.